This TCR beta chain was recorded in a study of T cell responses to AZD1222 COVID-19 vaccine. The repertoire was sequenced with immunoSEQ multiplex PCR; TCRdb's copy has only in-frame clones and lacks some. The data show 90,000 to 95,000 clones, approximately 90% seen once. CDR1 KGHDR and CDR2 SFDVKD come from the germline V gene. The CDR3 is 12 amino acids. The V and J ends lost 5 bases and 3 bases respectively, with 4 bases between them. The chain employs TRBV24-1 and TRBJ2-1; no clear D. Sequences were derived from peripheral blood, sampled 28 days after the second AZD1222 dose. This TCR came from an adult who received the AZD1222 COVID-19 vaccine. The chain's CDR3 is CATSGYYNEQFF. As DNA, the CDR3 is TGTGCCACCAGTGGGTACTACAATGAGCAGTTCTTC.